A selection of T cell receptor beta chains follows, all from one sample in a study of T-cell reconstitution after alpha-beta-depleted transplantation in children. TCRdb processed the PCR reads anew with MiXCR; each CDR3 protein has one entry. The sample shows about 300,000 distinct CDR3 sequences, around 9.1% of them seen only once. The source was PBMCs, collected before TCRalphabeta/CD19-depleted stem cell transplant. The receptors derive from a boy younger than two with acute myeloid leukemia, due to receive a stem cell transplant. The CDR3 runs from the conserved cysteine through the conserved F or W. The D gene is left open where the match is weak. Clone size is given for some rows only: seen once, a few or many times, or a class if the clone is expanded.

size: many
J: TRBJ2-1
V: TRBV10-3
D: .
DNA: TGTGCCATCAAGGGGTTAGCGAATTACAATGAGCAGTTCTTC
CDR3: CAIKGLANYNEQFF

size: many
J: TRBJ2-2
V: TRBV4-3
D: TRBD2
DNA: TGCGCCAGCAGCCAAGAAGGCGGGAGGGCCGAGCTGTTTTTT
CDR3: CASSQEGGRAELFF

size: many
J: TRBJ1-6
V: TRBV7-6
D: .
DNA: TGTGCCAGCAGCTTGGTCCAGGGGCGGAATTCACCCCTCCACTTT
CDR3: CASSLVQGRNSPLHF

size: many
J: TRBJ2-1
V: TRBV6-5
D: TRBD2
DNA: TGTGCCAGCAGAGTGACTAGCGGGGACGATGAGCAGTTCTTC
CDR3: CASRVTSGDDEQFF

size: many
J: TRBJ2-7
V: TRBV7-3
D: TRBD2
DNA: TGTGCCAGCAGCTCGAGCGGGAGTATTTACGAGCAGTACTTC
CDR3: CASSSSGSIYEQYF

size: many
J: TRBJ2-3
V: TRBV6-4
D: .
DNA: TGTGCCAGCAGTAGGCGGAAGCCTTTCACAGATACGCAGTATTTT
CDR3: CASSRRKPFTDTQYF

size: many
J: TRBJ2-1
V: TRBV20-1
D: TRBD2
DNA: TGCAGTGCAGCGGGACTAGCGGGAGGAGGGAATGAGCAGTTCTTC
CDR3: CSAAGLAGGGNEQFF

size: many
J: TRBJ2-5
V: TRBV29-1
D: .
DNA: TGCAGCGTTGAAAAGGGGAGACACTCAAGGGAGACCCAGTACTTC
CDR3: CSVEKGRHSRETQYF

size: many
J: TRBJ2-7
V: TRBV4-1
D: .
DNA: TGCGCCAGCAGCCACACCTTCCGGCGGGACACCTACGAGCAGTACTTC
CDR3: CASSHTFRRDTYEQYF

size: many
J: TRBJ1-1
V: TRBV19
D: .
DNA: TGTGCCAGTAGGAGGACACAGAACACTGAAGCTTTCTTT
CDR3: CASRRTQNTEAFF

size: .
J: TRBJ2-5
V: TRBV5-4
D: TRBD1
DNA: TGTGCCAGCAGCTTGGCCCGACAGGGTGGGGAGACCCAGTACTTC
CDR3: CASSLARQGGETQYF

size: many
J: TRBJ2-3
V: TRBV20-1
D: .
DNA: TGCAGTGCGAGAGGACTAGATACGCAGTATTTT
CDR3: CSARGLDTQYF

size: .
J: TRBJ2-7
V: TRBV15
D: TRBD1
DNA: TGTGCCACCAGCAGAGTATCGCAGGGGGCCTCCTACGAGCAGTACTTC
CDR3: CATSRVSQGASYEQYF

size: many
J: TRBJ2-3
V: TRBV5-1
D: TRBD2
DNA: TGCGCCAGCAGCTTGGGGCTAGCGGGAGGGCCGACAGATACGCAGTATTTT
CDR3: CASSLGLAGGPTDTQYF

size: many
J: TRBJ2-7
V: TRBV25-1
D: TRBD1
DNA: TGTGCCAGCAGTGTGACAGGGGAGACCTACGAGCAGTACTTC
CDR3: CASSVTGETYEQYF

size: .
J: TRBJ2-7
V: TRBV28
D: TRBD1
DNA: TGTGCCAGCCGGGACAGGGTATACGAGCAGTACTTC
CDR3: CASRDRVYEQYF

size: few
J: TRBJ2-3
V: TRBV7-6
D: TRBD2
DNA: TGTGCCAGCAGCTTCCTAGCGGGGGGGGGCACAGATACGCAGTATTTT
CDR3: CASSFLAGGGTDTQYF

size: many
J: TRBJ2-3
V: TRBV10-3
D: .
DNA: TGTGCCATCAGTGAGGCGCTAACTAGCACAGATACGCAGTATTTT
CDR3: CAISEALTSTDTQYF

size: many
J: TRBJ1-2
V: TRBV5-1
D: TRBD1
DNA: TGCGCCAGCAGCACGGGACAGCCTTATGGCTACACCTTC
CDR3: CASSTGQPYGYTF

size: many
J: TRBJ2-6
V: TRBV6-5
D: .
DNA: TGTGCCAGCACCCCCTTTCCCTCGTCTGGGGCCAACGTCCTGACTTTC
CDR3: CASTPFPSSGANVLTF

size: many
J: TRBJ2-7
V: TRBV10-3
D: TRBD1
DNA: TGTGCCATCAGCCTCAGACAGGGTAGTGGCCACGAGCAGTACTTC
CDR3: CAISLRQGSGHEQYF

size: few
J: TRBJ2-7
V: TRBV20-1
D: .
DNA: TGCAGTGCTTATTCGGACGGGTACTCCTACGAGCAGTACTTC
CDR3: CSAYSDGYSYEQYF

size: many
J: TRBJ1-2
V: TRBV6-1
D: .
DNA: TGTGCCAGCAGCCGGGGCCAGGGTCGTGGCTACACCTTC
CDR3: CASSRGQGRGYTF

size: .
J: TRBJ2-1
V: TRBV2
D: TRBD1
DNA: TGTGCCAGACCCGGGACAGGGGTTACTAATGAGCAGTTCTTC
CDR3: CARPGTGVTNEQFF

size: many
J: TRBJ2-6
V: TRBV7-3
D: TRBD1
DNA: TGTGCCAGCAGCCGGGACAGGGTCTCTGGGGCCAACGTCCTGACTTTC
CDR3: CASSRDRVSGANVLTF

size: many
J: TRBJ1-4
V: TRBV4-2
D: .
DNA: TGTGCCAGCAGCCAAGATTCAGTATACTACGCAACTAATGAAAAACTGTTTTTT
CDR3: CASSQDSVYYATNEKLFF

size: many
J: TRBJ2-1
V: TRBV25-1
D: .
DNA: TGTGCCAGCAGTGAATATTATGAGCAGTTCTTC
CDR3: CASSEYYEQFF

size: many
J: TRBJ1-1
V: TRBV18
D: .
DNA: TGTGCCAGCTCACCAGGAGTAATGAACACTGAAGCTTTCTTT
CDR3: CASSPGVMNTEAFF

size: many
J: TRBJ1-1
V: TRBV21-1
D: .
DNA: TGTGCCCTAAAGGGAGGGCATCAAGATAACCCTGAAGCTTTCTTT
CDR3: CALKGGHQDNPEAFF

size: many
J: TRBJ1-4
V: TRBV29-1
D: .
DNA: TGCAGCGTAAACCAGGGAGGAGAAGAAAAACTGTTTTTT
CDR3: CSVNQGGEEKLFF

size: many
J: TRBJ1-2
V: TRBV28
D: TRBD1
DNA: TGTGCCAGCAGAACTCCGGGACAGGGATCTTATGGCTACACCTTC
CDR3: CASRTPGQGSYGYTF

size: many
J: TRBJ2-2
V: TRBV7-3
D: TRBD2
DNA: TGTGCCAGCAGCTTAATGCCAGCGGGAGGGCCCGGGGAGCTGTTTTTT
CDR3: CASSLMPAGGPGELFF

size: many
J: TRBJ2-2
V: TRBV12-3/TRBV12-4
D: TRBD2
DNA: TGTGCCAGCAGTTCTGGACTAGCGAACACCGGGGAGCTGTTTTTT
CDR3: CASSSGLANTGELFF

size: many
J: TRBJ1-2
V: TRBV20-1
D: .
DNA: TGCAGTGCTAGAGATAGGCCAGGGATTGGCTATGGCTACACCTTC
CDR3: CSARDRPGIGYGYTF

size: many
J: TRBJ1-5
V: TRBV6-1
D: .
DNA: TGTGCCAGCAGTGAAGTGGTGGCTCAGCCCCAGCATTTT
CDR3: CASSEVVAQPQHF

size: .
J: TRBJ2-7
V: TRBV2
D: TRBD1
DNA: TGTGCCAGCACCGACCCTGGGACAGGGGACGAGCAGTACTTC
CDR3: CASTDPGTGDEQYF

size: .
J: TRBJ1-5
V: TRBV11-1
D: .
DNA: TGTGCCAGCAGCTTAGGGCCGACAAGCCAGCCCCAGCATTTT
CDR3: CASSLGPTSQPQHF

size: many
J: TRBJ2-1
V: TRBV20-1
D: .
DNA: TGCAGTGCCGGGACTCGGCCCGGGACCTACAATGAGCAGTTCTTC
CDR3: CSAGTRPGTYNEQFF

size: .
J: TRBJ2-7
V: TRBV6-4
D: TRBD1
DNA: TGTGCCAGCAGTTCCCGGGACAGGGGGTACAAGGGGCAGTACTTC
CDR3: CASSSRDRGYKGQYF

size: many
J: TRBJ2-5
V: TRBV5-1
D: .
DNA: TGCGCCAGCAGCACCTCAGGGCGCCAGTACTTC
CDR3: CASSTSGRQYF

size: few
J: TRBJ2-6
V: TRBV10-3
D: .
DNA: TGTGCCATCAGTGAGTCGGGGGAAGCTGGGGCCAACGTCCTGACTTTC
CDR3: CAISESGEAGANVLTF

size: many
J: TRBJ1-6
V: TRBV9
D: TRBD1
DNA: TGTGCCAGCAGCGTAGATGCAGGGGGCCGTTCACCCCTCCACTTT
CDR3: CASSVDAGGRSPLHF

size: many
J: TRBJ2-1
V: TRBV6-5
D: .
DNA: TGTGCCAGCAGTTACCGCGACAGGTATTACAATGAGCAGTTCTTC
CDR3: CASSYRDRYYNEQFF

size: many
J: TRBJ2-7
V: TRBV25-1
D: TRBD2
DNA: TGTGCCAGCAGTGAATCAGCGGGGGGCGAGCAGTACTTC
CDR3: CASSESAGGEQYF

size: many
J: TRBJ2-1
V: TRBV3-1
D: TRBD2
DNA: TGTGCCAGCAGCCAAGATCCCTGGACTAGCGGGACTGACAATGAGCAGTTCTTC
CDR3: CASSQDPWTSGTDNEQFF

size: many
J: TRBJ2-7
V: TRBV12-3/TRBV12-4
D: TRBD2
DNA: TGTGCCAGCAGTCCGTCTGGCGGGAGGAGGAGCTCCTACGAGCAGTACTTC
CDR3: CASSPSGGRRSSYEQYF

size: many
J: TRBJ2-5
V: TRBV20-1
D: .
DNA: TGCAGTGCTCGCCCAGGAGCCTCAGAGACCCAGTACTTC
CDR3: CSARPGASETQYF

size: many
J: TRBJ2-2
V: TRBV6-1
D: .
DNA: TGTGCCAGCAACGGGGGACAGTCTTACACCGGGGAGCTGTTTTTT
CDR3: CASNGGQSYTGELFF

size: many
J: TRBJ2-2
V: TRBV27
D: .
DNA: TGTGCCAGCAGTTTAAATGGCAGGGGTAACACCGGGGAGCTGTTTTTT
CDR3: CASSLNGRGNTGELFF

size: many
J: TRBJ1-3
V: TRBV28
D: .
DNA: TGTGCCAGCACCGTTTACCCCAGGGGTGGTGGAAACACCATATATTTT
CDR3: CASTVYPRGGGNTIYF

size: few
J: TRBJ2-5
V: TRBV5-1
D: .
DNA: TGCGCCAGCAGCTTCAATTTCGCGGGTTCCCAAGAGACCCAGTACTTC
CDR3: CASSFNFAGSQETQYF